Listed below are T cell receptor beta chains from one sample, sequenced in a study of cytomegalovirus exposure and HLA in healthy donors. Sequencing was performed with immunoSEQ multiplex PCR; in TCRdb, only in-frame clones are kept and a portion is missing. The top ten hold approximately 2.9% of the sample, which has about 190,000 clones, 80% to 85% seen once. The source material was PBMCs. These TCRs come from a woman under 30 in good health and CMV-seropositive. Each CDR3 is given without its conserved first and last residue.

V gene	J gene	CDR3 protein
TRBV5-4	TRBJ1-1	ASSLALGGRDTEAF
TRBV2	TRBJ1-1	ASSEGTAEAF
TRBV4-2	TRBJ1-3	ASSQDRVSGNTIY
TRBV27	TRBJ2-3	ATSQGSYTDTQY
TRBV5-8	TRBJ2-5	ASSLVGTVRTDKETQY
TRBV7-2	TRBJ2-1	ASSEGGGVSQF
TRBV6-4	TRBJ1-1	ASSHPPRGRGNTEAF
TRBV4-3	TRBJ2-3	ASSQSGGGTDTQY
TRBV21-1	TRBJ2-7	ASSSLLRDRGSYEQY
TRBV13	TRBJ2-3	ASSPPLLGTDTQY
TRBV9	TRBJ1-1	ASGSSTGTRGEAF
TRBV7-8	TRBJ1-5	ASMLREKGGNQPQH
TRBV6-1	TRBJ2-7	ASRDLREQY